One sample yielded the 8 T cell receptor beta chains listed below, sequenced in a study of cytomegalovirus exposure and HLA in healthy donors. Researchers ran the PCR with 60 Vbeta and 13 Jbeta primers. Using immunoSEQ multiplex PCR, the repertoire was profiled, and TCRdb retains in-frame clones only, with some absent. The sample has more than 85,000 clones; approximately 81% are singletons. The sequenced sample was PBMCs. All receptors derive from a female donor in good health and CMV-seropositive.

This clone has only a few counts. The chain uses TRBV18 and TRBJ2-1, with D possibly TRBD2 on 5 matching bases. The V gene lost 3 bases and the J gene lost 2 bases, with 8 bases spanning the gap. This CDR3 is built from 14 residues. From germline, CDR1 is KGHSH and CDR2 LQKENI. CDR3 nucleotide sequence: TGTGCCAGCTCACCGCGAGGGACCTACAATGAGCAGTTCTTC. It encodes CASSPRGTYNEQFF.

In this sample, this clone turned up once. The rearrangement uses TRBV4-2 and TRBJ1-3; D is undetermined. Germline V gives CDR1 LGHNA, CDR2 YNFKEQ. V lost 0 bases to trimming and J lost 0 bases, with 9 bases between them. This CDR3 region has 16 residues. The CDR3 region has the DNA TGTGCCAGCAGCCAAGATGACTGGCCCTCTGGAAACACCATATATTTT. This translates into CASSQDDWPSGNTIYF.

The V call is TRBV7-2, the J call TRBJ2-7; 8 bases are shared with TRBD2. CDR1 is SGHTA, CDR2 FQGNSA, per germline. The CDR3 has 14 residues. Unmatched junction bases numbered 5, after V lost 4 bases and J lost 3 bases. The CDR3 region is CASSSTSDDYEQYF. CDR3 in DNA: TGTGCCAGCAGCTCGACTAGCGACGACTACGAGCAGTACTTC.

The CDR3: CASSPGGAYEQYF. The CDR3 DNA follows: TGTGCCAGCAGTCCCGGGGGGGCCTACGAGCAGTACTTC. The chain uses TRBV27 and TRBJ2-7; TRBD2 aligns across 8 bases. In germline, CDR1 is MNHEY, CDR2 SMNVEV (reference sequence). CDR3 length equals 13 residues. Trimming removed 5 bases from V and 2 bases from J; junction bases left unmatched: 2.

The V call is TRBV15, the J call TRBJ2-5; tentative D call: TRBD2 (5 bases). The last part of the DNA fits TRBJ2-7 better; the J call may be wrong. The germline gives CDR1 LNHNV, CDR2 YYDKDF (reference sequence). The CDR3 totals 15 residues. The chain's CDR3 is CATSRDREQSNEQYF. The DNA of the CDR3 is TGTGCCACCAGCAGAGATCGGGAACAGTCTAACGAGCAGTACTTC.

CDR3 protein: CASSLAVTNTGELFF. CDR3 DNA sequence: TGTGCCAGCAGCTTAGCTGTAACGAACACCGGGGAGCTGTTTTTT. V usage is TRBV11-2 and J usage is TRBJ2-2, with D hard to call. In germline, CDR1 is SGHAT, CDR2 FQNNGV. Trimming left V 1 base short and J 0 bases short, with 6 bases between. The CDR3 is made up of 15 amino acids.

About this clone: At one of its ends the junction is not consistent with the germline gene, which may arise from a read error. V usage is TRBV5-1 and J usage is TRBJ2-6, with TRBD1 as a possible D gene (6 bases). Germline loops: CDR1 SGHRS, CDR2 YFSETQ. This CDR3 contains 18 residues. In nucleotides, the CDR3 is TGCGCCAGCAGCTTGATGACAGGCCTATCCTCTGGGGCCAACGGCCTGACTTTC. This gives the protein CASSLMTGLSSGANGLTF.

J is TRBJ1-2 and V is TRBV2, with 8 bases identical to TRBD1. The CDR3 length is 13 residues. CDR1 SNHLY and CDR2 FYNNEI come from the germline V gene. V lost 6 bases and J lost 8; bases outside the gene matches: 8. This chain's CDR3 is CASRRTGSYGYTF. The CDR3 DNA reads as TGTGCCAGCAGGAGGACAGGGAGTTACGGCTACACCTTC.